This TCR beta chain derives from a study of blood T cell repertoires in COVID-19. Overall study: For recovered donors of Cohort 3, there were two negative PCRs, clearance, or symptom resolution. T cells, B-cell-depleted T cells, or PBMCs supplied cDNA or gDNA.

The CDR3 has 16 amino acids. CDR1 is SGHVS and CDR2 is FQNEAQ in the germline V gene. V lost 2 bases and J 2 bases, leaving 14 bases between the germline ends. Original data processing: Using reference gene primer amplification, nucleated cell counts were estimated. Sequencing was performed with immunoSEQ multiplex PCR; in TCRdb, only in-frame clones are kept and a portion is missing. D and trimming come from the DNA, and the V and J calls and clone size come from that table. The sample holds 200,000 to 250,000 clones; around nine tenths are singletons and the top ten take 7.2%. Sequenced sample: PBMCs or T cells enriched from blood (not recorded which). The chain employs TRBV7-8 and TRBJ2-3; D is perhaps TRBD1 (5 bases). The TCR comes from a man aged 25-45 years in a cohort exposed to, infected with or recovered from COVID-19 (not recorded which). This chain's CDR3 is CASSLMWRQSTDTQYF. CDR3 nucleotides: TGTGCCAGCAGCTTAATGTGGCGACAGTCCACAGATACGCAGTATTTT.